This TCR beta chain was retrieved from a study of identical twins. TCRdb called the 5' RACE reads again in MiXCR, with one record for every CDR3 protein. The sample lists roughly 540,000 distinct CDR3 sequences, roughly 21% seen once, with around 0.9% in the top ten. Germline V gene lookup returns CDR1 GTSNPN and CDR2 SVGIG (reference sequence). The CDR3 consists of 16 residues. Trimming shortened V by 5 bases and J by 4 bases, and 21 bases separated the two germline ends. These same data were also listed under a study on T cells expressing NK-cell markers. In that study: Investigators obtained TCR beta repertoires from sorted CD3+CD56+NKG2C+, CD3+CD56+NKG2C- and CD3+CD56-NKG2C+ T cells.

The rearrangement joins TRBV30 to TRBJ2-1; the D is unclear. The clonotype comes from a woman aged 18-29 years in good health. The sequencing input was CD4+ T cells sorted from blood. Here the CDR3 reads CAWGTLVASLYNEQFF. The CDR3 region has the DNA TGTGCCTGGGGTACTTTAGTGGCCAGCTTATACAATGAGCAGTTCTTC.